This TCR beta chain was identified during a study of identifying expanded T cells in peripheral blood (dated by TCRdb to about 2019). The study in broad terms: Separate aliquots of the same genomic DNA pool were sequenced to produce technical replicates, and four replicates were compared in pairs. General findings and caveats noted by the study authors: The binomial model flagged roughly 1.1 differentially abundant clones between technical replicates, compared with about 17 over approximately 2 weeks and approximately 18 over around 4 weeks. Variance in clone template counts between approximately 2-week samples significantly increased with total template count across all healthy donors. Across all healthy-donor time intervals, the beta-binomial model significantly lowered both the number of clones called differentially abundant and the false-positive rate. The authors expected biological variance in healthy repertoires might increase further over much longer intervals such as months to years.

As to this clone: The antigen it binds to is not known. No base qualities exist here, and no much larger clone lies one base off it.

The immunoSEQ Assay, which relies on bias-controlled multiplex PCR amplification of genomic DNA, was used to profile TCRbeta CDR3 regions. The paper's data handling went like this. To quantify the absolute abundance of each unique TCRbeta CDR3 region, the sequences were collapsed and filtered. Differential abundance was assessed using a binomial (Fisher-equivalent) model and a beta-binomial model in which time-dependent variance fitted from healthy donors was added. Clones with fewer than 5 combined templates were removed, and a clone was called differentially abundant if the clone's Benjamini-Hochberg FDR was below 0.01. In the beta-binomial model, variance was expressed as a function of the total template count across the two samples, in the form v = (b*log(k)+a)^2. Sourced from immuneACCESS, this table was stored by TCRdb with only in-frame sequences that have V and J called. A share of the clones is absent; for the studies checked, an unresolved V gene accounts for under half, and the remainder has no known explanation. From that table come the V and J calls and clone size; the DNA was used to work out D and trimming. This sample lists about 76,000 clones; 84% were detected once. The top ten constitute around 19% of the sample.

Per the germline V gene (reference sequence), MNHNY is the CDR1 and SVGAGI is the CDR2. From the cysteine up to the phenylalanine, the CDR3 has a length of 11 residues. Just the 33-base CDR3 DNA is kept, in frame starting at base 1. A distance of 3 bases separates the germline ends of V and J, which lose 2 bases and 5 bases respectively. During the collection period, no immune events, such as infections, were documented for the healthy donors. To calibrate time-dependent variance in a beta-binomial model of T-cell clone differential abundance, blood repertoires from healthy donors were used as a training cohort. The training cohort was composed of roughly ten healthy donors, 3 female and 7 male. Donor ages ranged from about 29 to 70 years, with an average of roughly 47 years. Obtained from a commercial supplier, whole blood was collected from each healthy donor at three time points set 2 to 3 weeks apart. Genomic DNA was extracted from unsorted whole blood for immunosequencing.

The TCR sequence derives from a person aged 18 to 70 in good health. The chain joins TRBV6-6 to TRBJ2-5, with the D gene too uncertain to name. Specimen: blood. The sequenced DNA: TGTGCCAGCAGTTACCGCGAGACCCAGTACTTC. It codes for CASSYRETQYF.